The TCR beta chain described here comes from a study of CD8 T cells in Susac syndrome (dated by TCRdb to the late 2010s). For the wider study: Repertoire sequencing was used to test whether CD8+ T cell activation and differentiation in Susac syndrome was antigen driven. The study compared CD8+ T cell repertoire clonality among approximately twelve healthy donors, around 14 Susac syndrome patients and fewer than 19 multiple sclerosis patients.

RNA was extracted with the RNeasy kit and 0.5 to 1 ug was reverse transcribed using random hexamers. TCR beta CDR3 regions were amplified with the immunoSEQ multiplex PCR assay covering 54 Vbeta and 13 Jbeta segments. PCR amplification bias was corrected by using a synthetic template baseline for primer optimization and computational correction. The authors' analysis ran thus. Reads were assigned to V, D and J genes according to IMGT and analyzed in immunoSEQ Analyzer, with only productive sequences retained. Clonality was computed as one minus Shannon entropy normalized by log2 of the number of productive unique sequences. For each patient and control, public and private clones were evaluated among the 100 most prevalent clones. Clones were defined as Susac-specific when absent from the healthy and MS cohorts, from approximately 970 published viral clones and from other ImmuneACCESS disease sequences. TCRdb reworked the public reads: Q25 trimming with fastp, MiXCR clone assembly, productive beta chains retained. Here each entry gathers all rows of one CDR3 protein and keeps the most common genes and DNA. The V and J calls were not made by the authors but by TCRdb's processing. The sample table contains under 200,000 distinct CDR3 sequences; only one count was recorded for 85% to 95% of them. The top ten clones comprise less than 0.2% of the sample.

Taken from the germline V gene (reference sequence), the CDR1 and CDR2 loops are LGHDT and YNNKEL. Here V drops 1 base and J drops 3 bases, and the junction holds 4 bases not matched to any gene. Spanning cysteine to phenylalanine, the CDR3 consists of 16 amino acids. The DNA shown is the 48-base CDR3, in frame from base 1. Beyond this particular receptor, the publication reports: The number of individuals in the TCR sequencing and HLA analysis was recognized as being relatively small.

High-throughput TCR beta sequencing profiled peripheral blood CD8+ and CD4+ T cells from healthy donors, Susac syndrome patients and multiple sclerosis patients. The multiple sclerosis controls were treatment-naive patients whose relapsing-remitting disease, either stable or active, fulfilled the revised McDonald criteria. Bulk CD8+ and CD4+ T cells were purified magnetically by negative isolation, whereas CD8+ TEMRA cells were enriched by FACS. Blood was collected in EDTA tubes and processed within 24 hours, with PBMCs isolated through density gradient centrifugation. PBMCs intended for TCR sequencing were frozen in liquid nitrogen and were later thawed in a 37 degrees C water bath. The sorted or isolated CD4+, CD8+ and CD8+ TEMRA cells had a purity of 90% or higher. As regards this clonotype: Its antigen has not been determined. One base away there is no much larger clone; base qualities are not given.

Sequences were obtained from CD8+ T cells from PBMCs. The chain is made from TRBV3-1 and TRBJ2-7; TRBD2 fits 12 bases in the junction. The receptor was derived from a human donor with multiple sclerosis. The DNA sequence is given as TGTGCCAGCAGCCAAGGGACTAGCGGGGACCTCTACGAGCAGTACTTC. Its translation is CASSQGTSGDLYEQYF.